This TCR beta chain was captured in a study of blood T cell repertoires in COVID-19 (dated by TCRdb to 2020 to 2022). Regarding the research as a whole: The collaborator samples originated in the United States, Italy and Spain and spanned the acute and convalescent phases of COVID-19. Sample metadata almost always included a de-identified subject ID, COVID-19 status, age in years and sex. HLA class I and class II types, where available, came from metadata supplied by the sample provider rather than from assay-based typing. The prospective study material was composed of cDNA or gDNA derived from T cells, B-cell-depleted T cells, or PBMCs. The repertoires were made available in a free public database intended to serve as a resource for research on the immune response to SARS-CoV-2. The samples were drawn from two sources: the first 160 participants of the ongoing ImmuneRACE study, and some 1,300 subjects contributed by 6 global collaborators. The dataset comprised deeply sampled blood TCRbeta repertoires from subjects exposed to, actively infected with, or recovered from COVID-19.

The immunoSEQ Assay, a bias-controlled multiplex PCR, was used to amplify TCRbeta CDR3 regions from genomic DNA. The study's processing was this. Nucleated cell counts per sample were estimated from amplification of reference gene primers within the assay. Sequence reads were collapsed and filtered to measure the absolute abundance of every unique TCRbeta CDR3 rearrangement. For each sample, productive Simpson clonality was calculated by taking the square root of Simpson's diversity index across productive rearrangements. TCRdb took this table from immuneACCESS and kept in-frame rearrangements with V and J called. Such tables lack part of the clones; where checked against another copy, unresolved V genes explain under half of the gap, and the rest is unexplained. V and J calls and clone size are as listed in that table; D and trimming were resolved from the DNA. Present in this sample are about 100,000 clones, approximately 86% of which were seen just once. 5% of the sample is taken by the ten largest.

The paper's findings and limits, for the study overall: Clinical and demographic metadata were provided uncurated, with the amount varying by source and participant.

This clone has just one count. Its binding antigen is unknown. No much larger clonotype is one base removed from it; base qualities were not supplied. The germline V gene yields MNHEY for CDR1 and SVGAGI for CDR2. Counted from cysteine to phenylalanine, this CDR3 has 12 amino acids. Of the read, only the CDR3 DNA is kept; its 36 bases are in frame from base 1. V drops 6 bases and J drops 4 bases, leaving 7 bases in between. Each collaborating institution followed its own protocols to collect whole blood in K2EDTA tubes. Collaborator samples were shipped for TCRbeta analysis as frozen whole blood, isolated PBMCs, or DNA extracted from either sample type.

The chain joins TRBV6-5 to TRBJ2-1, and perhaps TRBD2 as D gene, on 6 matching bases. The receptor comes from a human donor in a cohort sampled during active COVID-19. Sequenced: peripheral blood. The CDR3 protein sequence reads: CASRGGYNEQFF. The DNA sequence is TGTGCCAGCAGGGGGGGTTACAATGAGCAGTTCTTC.